This entry features one T cell receptor beta chain sequence. This clone has only a few counts. No antigen is known for it. Base qualities were left out, and no much larger clone turns up one base away. The immunoSEQ Assay, a bias-controlled multiplex PCR, was used to amplify TCRbeta CDR3 regions from genomic DNA. In the original analysis: Within the assay, amplification of reference gene primers was used to estimate how many nucleated cells each sample contained. To quantify the absolute abundance of each unique TCRbeta CDR3 rearrangement, sequence reads were collapsed and filtered. Productive Simpson clonality was computed per sample as the square root of Simpson's diversity index over productive rearrangements. Here the immuneACCESS table is served through TCRdb, limited to in-frame sequences with V and J called. Missing clones are a known gap in these copies; in checked studies unresolved V genes cover under half, and the rest lacks a known reason. The V and J calls and clone size are taken from that table; D and trimming were inferred from the DNA. The sample table records just over 60,000 clones; roughly 80% of these occur just once. Roughly 20% of the sample is held by the ten biggest clonotypes.

The germline V end is reduced by 4 bases and the J end by 2 bases; junction bases left unmatched: 2. Per the germline V gene, SNHLY is the CDR1 and FYNNEI is the CDR2. The CDR3 sequence holds 15 residues, the cysteine and phenylalanine included. The CDR3 DNA has 45 bases and is translated from base 1. The collaborating institutions used their own protocols to collect whole blood in K2EDTA tubes. For TCRbeta analysis, collaborators shipped samples in one of three forms: frozen whole blood, isolated PBMCs, or DNA extracted from either of those sample types. The sample comes from a study of blood T cell repertoires in COVID-19 (dated by TCRdb to between 2020 and 2021). Background for the entire study: Samples from collaborators originated in the United States, Italy and Spain and spanned both the acute and convalescent phases of COVID-19. The dataset comprised deeply sampled blood TCRbeta repertoires from subjects exposed to, actively infected with, or recovered from COVID-19. The samples were drawn from two sources: the first 160 participants of the ongoing ImmuneRACE study, and 950 to 1,500 subjects contributed by 6 global collaborators. The material from the prospective study consisted of cDNA or gDNA derived from T cells, B-cell-depleted T cells, or PBMCs. Sample metadata almost always included a de-identified subject ID, COVID-19 status, age in years and sex. Where HLA class I and class II types were available, the types were taken from metadata supplied by the sample provider, not from assay-based typing. A freely available public database, intended as a resource for researchers studying the immune response to SARS-CoV-2, is where the repertoires were released.

On the study overall, not on this receptor specifically: The quantity of clinical and demographic metadata differed by source and by participant and was supplied without curation.

The chain is assembled from TRBV2 and TRBJ1-5, and 10 junctional nucleotides match TRBD1. The sample taken for sequencing was peripheral blood. This clonotype originated in a woman of 80 years or more with active or convalescent COVID-19. DNA sequence: TGTGCCAGCAGTGCGGACAGGGGGGGCAATCAGCCCCAGCATTTT. It specifies CASSADRGGNQPQHF.